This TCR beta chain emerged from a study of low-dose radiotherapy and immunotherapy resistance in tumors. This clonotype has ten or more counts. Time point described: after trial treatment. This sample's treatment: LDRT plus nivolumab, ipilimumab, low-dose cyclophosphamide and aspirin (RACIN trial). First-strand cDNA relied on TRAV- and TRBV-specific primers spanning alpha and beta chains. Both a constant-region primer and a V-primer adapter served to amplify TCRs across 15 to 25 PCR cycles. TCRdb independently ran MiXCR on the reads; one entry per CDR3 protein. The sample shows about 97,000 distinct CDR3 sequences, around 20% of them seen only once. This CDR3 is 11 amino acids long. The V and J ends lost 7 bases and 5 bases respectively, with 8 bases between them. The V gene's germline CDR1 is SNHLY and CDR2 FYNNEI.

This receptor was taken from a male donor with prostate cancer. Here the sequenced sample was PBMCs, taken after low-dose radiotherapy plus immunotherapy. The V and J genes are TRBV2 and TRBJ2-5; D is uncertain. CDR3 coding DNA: TGTGCCAGCAAAAGCGAGGAGACCCAGTACTTC. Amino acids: CASKSEETQYF. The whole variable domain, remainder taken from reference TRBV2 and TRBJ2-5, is EPEVTQTPSHQVTQMGQEVILRCVPISNHLYFYWYRQILGQKVEFLVSFYNNEISEKSEIFDDQFSVERPDGSNFTLKIRSTKLEDSAMYFCASKSEETQYFGPGTRLLVL.